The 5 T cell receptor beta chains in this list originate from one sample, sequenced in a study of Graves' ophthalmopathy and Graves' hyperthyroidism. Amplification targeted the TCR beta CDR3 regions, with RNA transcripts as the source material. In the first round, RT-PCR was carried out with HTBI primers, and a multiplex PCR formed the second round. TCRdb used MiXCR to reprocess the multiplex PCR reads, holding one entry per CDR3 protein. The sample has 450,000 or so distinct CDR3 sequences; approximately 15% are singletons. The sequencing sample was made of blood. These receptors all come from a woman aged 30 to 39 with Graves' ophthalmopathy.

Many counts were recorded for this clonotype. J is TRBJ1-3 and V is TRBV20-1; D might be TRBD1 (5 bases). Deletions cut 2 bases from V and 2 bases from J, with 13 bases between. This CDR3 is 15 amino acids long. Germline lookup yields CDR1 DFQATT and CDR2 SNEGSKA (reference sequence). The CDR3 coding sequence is TGCAGTGCTAGACCATCGGGGCTAGCTGGAAACACCATATATTTT. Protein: CSARPSGLAGNTIYF.

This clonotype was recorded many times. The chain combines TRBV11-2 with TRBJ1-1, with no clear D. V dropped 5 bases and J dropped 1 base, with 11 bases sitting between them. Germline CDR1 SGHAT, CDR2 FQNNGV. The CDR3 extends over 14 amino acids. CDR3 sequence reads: CASSLMGGNTEAFF. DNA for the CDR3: TGTGCCAGCAGCCTGATGGGTGGGAACACTGAAGCTTTCTTT.

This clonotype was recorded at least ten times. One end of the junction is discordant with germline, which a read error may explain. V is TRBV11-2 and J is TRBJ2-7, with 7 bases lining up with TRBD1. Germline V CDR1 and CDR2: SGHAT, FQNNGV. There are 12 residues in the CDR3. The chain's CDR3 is CASSSVTGRHHF. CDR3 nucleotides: TGTGCCAGCAGCTCGGTGACAGGGAGACACCACTTC.

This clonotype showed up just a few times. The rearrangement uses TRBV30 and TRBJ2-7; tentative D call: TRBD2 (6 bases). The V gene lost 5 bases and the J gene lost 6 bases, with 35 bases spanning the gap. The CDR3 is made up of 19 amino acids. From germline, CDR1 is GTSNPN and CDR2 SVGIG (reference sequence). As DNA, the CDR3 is TGTGCCTGGGGGAATAGCAGGAGCCCCTGGATGGGAGGTTCGGCCGAGCAGTACTTC. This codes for CAWGNSRSPWMGGSAEQYF.

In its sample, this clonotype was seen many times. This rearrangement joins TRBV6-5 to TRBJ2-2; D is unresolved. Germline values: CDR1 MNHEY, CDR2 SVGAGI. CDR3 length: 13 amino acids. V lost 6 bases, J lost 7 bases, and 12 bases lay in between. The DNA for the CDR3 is TGTGCCAGCAGCCCCATTTGGGGCGGGGAGCTGTTTTTT. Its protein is CASSPIWGGELFF.